This is a list of T cell receptor beta chains from one sample in a study of CD8+CD57+ T cells in acquired aplastic anemia. TCRdb re-called the reads with MiXCR, one entry per CDR3 protein. The data show 35,000 to 45,000 distinct CDR3 sequences, around 63% seen once. Sequenced material: sorted CD4+, CD8+, or CD8+CD57+ T cells (not recorded which) from PBMCs. The receptors were gathered from a human donor in good health, serving as a control. CDR3s include the opening cysteine and the closing phenylalanine or tryptophan. D genes are given only for firm matches. Not all rows give a size; the values are once, few, many and, for expanded clones, a class.

TRBJ2-1 TRBV12-3/TRBV12-4 TRBD2 many TGTGCCAGCAGCCTAGGCGGGGGGCTCTACAATGAGCAGTTCTTC CASSLGGGLYNEQFF
TRBJ2-7 TRBV19 . . TGTGCCAGTAGTCCCAGGTCAGGGAGGTCCTACGAGCAGTACTTC CASSPRSGRSYEQYF
TRBJ2-1 TRBV15 TRBD1 . TGTGCCACCAGCACGCCGGGACAGGGGGTTGTTGAGCAGTTCTTC CATSTPGQGVVEQFF
TRBJ1-2 TRBV20-1 . . TGCAGTGCTCTATTTCAGGCCTATGGCTACACCTTC CSALFQAYGYTF
TRBJ2-7 TRBV7-9 . . TGTGCCAGCGGGATCGCCTACGAGCAGTACTTC CASGIAYEQYF
TRBJ2-7 TRBV25-1 TRBD1 . TGTGCCACCCAGGACAGGGCTCTAGGCGAGCAGTACTTC CATQDRALGEQYF
TRBJ2-5 TRBV20-1 . . TGCAGTGCTAGTACGCCTAGCAGCGAGACCCAGTACTTC CSASTPSSETQYF
TRBJ1-2 TRBV9 . . TGTGCCAGCAGCGGAATCAGGGAGGACTATGGCTACACCTTC CASSGIREDYGYTF
TRBJ1-2 TRBV6-1 TRBD1 many TGTGCCAGCAGAGAAATATCAGACAGGGATCCCTATGGCTACACCTTC CASREISDRDPYGYTF
TRBJ2-7 TRBV7-4 TRBD2 . TGTGCCAGCAGCTTAGGCGGGGGGAGCTCCTACGAGCAGTACTTC CASSLGGGSSYEQYF
TRBJ1-6 TRBV10-1 . . TGCGCCAGCAGTGAGTCCCAGGGCGGTTCTTCACCCCTCCACTTT CASSESQGGSSPLHF
TRBJ2-7 TRBV20-1 . . TGCAGTGCTAGAGACGGAGCGGGTTCTTTCCACGAGCAGTACTTC CSARDGAGSFHEQYF
TRBJ1-6 TRBV19 . . TGTGCCAGGGCCAGAGTCCTTTATAATTCACCCCTCCACTTT CARARVLYNSPLHF
TRBJ2-7 TRBV5-1 TRBD2 . TGCGCCAGCAGCGACCGGACTAGCTCCTACGAGCAGTACTTC CASSDRTSSYEQYF